The 13 T cell receptor beta chains in this list originate from one sample, sequenced in a study of control samples from healthy donors and cancer patients. Using immunoSEQ multiplex PCR, the repertoire was profiled, and TCRdb retains in-frame clones only, with some absent. The sample yields approximately 100,000 clones, more than 75% seen once. Material: blood. The receptors derive from a woman aged 40 to 49 in good health.

The CDR3 is CASTQEGGYTF. CDR3 bases: TGTGCCAGCACTCAGGAGGGGGGCTACACCTTC. The chain recombines TRBV12-3 or TRBV12-4 with TRBJ1-2; TRBD1 is a possible D gene (5 bases). This CDR3 is 11 amino acids long. Between the trimmed V and J ends, which lost 7 bases and 8 bases, there was a span of 11 bases.

V and J are TRBV29-1 and TRBJ1-2, with 7 bases that match TRBD1. The CDR3 runs 14 residues. Trimming removed 7 bases from V and 0 bases from J; junction bases left unmatched: 8. Looked up from germline, CDR1 is SQVTM and CDR2 is ANQGSEA. The DNA of the CDR3 is TGCAGCGCGAGGGGGCCGGGAGCTAACTATGGCTACACCTTC. The encoded protein is CSARGPGANYGYTF.

This sequence joins TRBV5-6 and TRBJ2-5; D possibly uses TRBD1 or TRBD2 (5 bases each). Germline CDR1 SGHDT, CDR2 YYEEEE. V shed 3 bases and J shed 5 bases, with 14 bases lying between them. The CDR3 contains 14 residues. CDR3 nucleotide sequence: TGTGCCAGCAGCTCCCGGGGCTTGGGGGAGACCCAGTACTTC. Its translation: CASSSRGLGETQYF.

The V call is TRBV30, the J call TRBJ1-1; the D gene is possibly TRBD1 (5 bases). The CDR3 contains 16 residues. Trimming shortened V by 3 bases and J by 0 bases, and 17 bases separated the two germline ends. Germline-derived CDR1 and CDR2 are GTSNPN and SVGIG (reference sequence). In nucleotides, the CDR3 is TGTGCCTGGAGAACGTTTACCGGGACGGTGAACACTGAAGCTTTCTTT. Translated: CAWRTFTGTVNTEAFF.

V and J are TRBV20-1 and TRBJ2-3; D not resolved. The V and J ends lost 3 bases and 2 bases respectively, with 6 bases between them. Germline CDR1 reads DFQATT; CDR2 reads SNEGSKA (reference sequence). This CDR3 is 12 amino acids long. This CDR3 reads CSASSPTDTQYF. Written as DNA, the CDR3 is TGCAGTGCTAGTAGTCCCACAGATACGCAGTATTTT.

The chain couples TRBV5-6 to TRBJ2-5, with TRBD2 matching 15 bases. The germline gives CDR1 SGHDT, CDR2 YYEEEE. The V segment lost 2 bases and the J segment 2 bases; nucleotides outside the gene matches: 4. CDR3 size: 17 residues. In DNA form, the CDR3 reads TGTGCCAGCAGCTTCGGGACTAGCGGGGGGTATCAAGAGACCCAGTACTTC. Residues: CASSFGTSGGYQETQYF.

The chain has TRBV11-2 and TRBJ2-7, with a weak D call TRBD1 (7 bases). The length of the CDR3 is 13 residues. Trimming left V 6 bases short and J 3 bases short, with 12 bases between. Germline CDR1 and CDR2: SGHAT and FQNNGV. CDR3 nucleotide sequence: TGTGCCAGCAGAGCAGGGGGGAGCTACGAGCAGTACTTC. It encodes CASRAGGSYEQYF.

The chain recombines TRBV18 with TRBJ1-2, with D unresolved. V was shortened by 3 bases and J by 6 bases, with 8 bases between the two germline ends. Germline CDR1 and CDR2: KGHSH and LQKENI. This CDR3 has 12 amino acids. CDR3 sequence (DNA): TGTGCCAGCTCACCTCTGGAAGATGGCTACACCTTC. Amino acids: CASSPLEDGYTF.

The rearrangement links TRBV18 to TRBJ2-7; D unresolved. Germline CDR1 reads KGHSH; CDR2 reads LQKENI. The CDR3 has 16 amino acids. The V end was cut by 1 base, the J end by 1 base, with 14 bases between. In DNA, the CDR3 is TGTGCCAGCTCACCACGGCCAGGCCTAGGGTCCTACGAGCAGTACTTC. Translated: CASSPRPGLGSYEQYF.

The chain has TRBV11-1 and TRBJ1-2; the D gene is possibly TRBD1 (5 bases). In germline, CDR1 is SGHAT, CDR2 FQDESV (reference sequence). CDR3 length: 13 amino acids. V lost 3 bases and J lost 9, with 14 bases in between. In nucleotides, the CDR3 is TGTGCCAGCAGCTTCTCAGGGTCGGGAAGCTACACCTTC. This sequence encodes CASSFSGSGSYTF.

The rearrangement links TRBV3-1 (or the pseudogene TRBV3-2) to TRBJ1-6; 9 bases match TRBD1. V trimming: 2 bases; J trimming: 10 bases; junction bases outside the gene matches: 6. Per germline, CDR1 LGHDT and CDR2 YNNKEL (reference sequence). The CDR3 runs 15 residues. CDR3 sequence: CASSQTWTGDSPLHF. The CDR3 bases are TGTGCCAGCAGCCAAACATGGACAGGGGACTCACCCCTCCACTTT.

The V and J genes are TRBV2 and TRBJ1-6; TRBD1 agrees at 11 bases. This CDR3 region has 14 residues. Germline CDR1 and CDR2: SNHLY and FYNNEI. Unmatched junction bases numbered 3, after V lost 6 bases and J lost 8 bases. CDR3 protein: CASRDRGLDSPLHF. The CDR3 nucleotides read TGTGCCAGCAGGGACAGGGGGCTCGATTCACCCCTCCACTTT.

The gene calls are TRBV6-2 or TRBV6-3 and TRBJ1-4, with D unresolved. The V and J ends lost 5 bases and 3 bases respectively, with 16 bases between them. This CDR3 contains 16 residues. In germline, CDR1 is MNHEY, CDR2 SVGEGT. CDR3: CASSPPSGIANEKLFF. The CDR3 DNA is TGTGCCAGCAGTCCCCCTTCGGGGATAGCTAATGAAAAACTGTTTTTT.